The rows below give T cell receptor beta chains drawn from one sample of a study of cytomegalovirus exposure and HLA in healthy donors. Profiled with immunoSEQ multiplex PCR; TCRdb holds only in-frame clones, not every one. This table holds over 200,000 clones, 70% to 80% found once. Sample: PBMCs. The receptors derive from a woman aged 25 to 39 in good health and CMV-seronegative. CDR3s include the opening cysteine and the closing phenylalanine or tryptophan. D genes are given only for firm matches. The size of a clone is reported for some rows only, either as once, few or many, or as a class for expanded clones.

J: TRBJ2-1
D: TRBD1
size: NA
V: TRBV6-5
CDR3: CASSYRQGDNEQFF
DNA: TGTGCCAGCAGTTACAGGCAGGGGGACAATGAGCAGTTCTTC

J: TRBJ2-7
D: NA
size: NA
V: TRBV5-1
CDR3: CASSDKGWTYEQYF
DNA: TGCGCCAGCAGCGATAAGGGGTGGACCTACGAGCAGTACTTC

J: TRBJ1-1
D: TRBD1
size: NA
V: TRBV5-1
CDR3: CASSSKTGGDTEAFF
DNA: TGCGCCAGCAGCTCCAAGACAGGGGGCGACACTGAAGCTTTCTTT

J: TRBJ2-1
D: NA
size: few
V: TRBV11-2
CDR3: CASSATTGYNEQFF
DNA: TGTGCCAGCAGCGCTACAACAGGTTACAATGAGCAGTTCTTC

J: TRBJ2-5
D: NA
size: NA
V: TRBV2
CDR3: CASSVRQQETQYF
DNA: TGTGCCAGCAGTGTGAGACAGCAAGAGACCCAGTACTTC

J: TRBJ2-7
D: NA
size: NA
V: TRBV5-6
CDR3: CASSLVQRHEQYF
DNA: TGTGCCAGCAGCTTGGTGCAGAGGCACGAGCAGTACTTC

J: TRBJ1-3
D: TRBD1
size: few
V: TRBV2
CDR3: CASSGTGASGNTIYF
DNA: TGTGCCAGCAGTGGGACAGGGGCATCGGGAAACACCATATATTTT

J: TRBJ1-3
D: TRBD1
size: NA
V: TRBV6-1
CDR3: CASRRDRGTGNTIYF
DNA: TGTGCCAGCCGACGGGACAGGGGGACTGGAAACACCATATATTTT

J: TRBJ1-5
D: TRBD1
size: NA
V: TRBV9
CDR3: CASSGGTGLNQPQHF
DNA: TGTGCCAGCAGCGGTGGGACAGGGCTCAATCAGCCCCAGCATTTT

J: TRBJ2-2
D: NA
size: NA
V: TRBV30
CDR3: CAWRLAGGDTGEPFF
DNA: TGTGCCTGGCGATTAGCGGGCGGGGACACCGGGGAGCCGTTTTTT

J: TRBJ2-1
D: NA
size: NA
V: TRBV21-1
CDR3: CASSNYRGEDEQFF
DNA: TGTGCCAGCAGCAATTACAGGGGTGAGGATGAGCAGTTCTTC

J: TRBJ2-6
D: NA
size: NA
V: TRBV2
CDR3: CASTLRDTGANVLTF
DNA: TGTGCCAGCACTCTCCGCGACACTGGGGCCAACGTCCTGACTTTC

J: TRBJ2-5
D: TRBD2
size: NA
V: TRBV7-9
CDR3: CASNPGLAGPGETQYF
DNA: TGTGCCAGCAACCCGGGACTAGCGGGACCAGGAGAGACCCAGTACTTC

J: TRBJ1-1
D: TRBD1
size: NA
V: TRBV5-4
CDR3: CASSPRTGKGTEAFF
DNA: TGTGCCAGCAGCCCCCGGACAGGGAAGGGCACTGAAGCTTTCTTT

J: TRBJ2-6
D: TRBD1
size: NA
V: TRBV7-9
CDR3: CASSSKTGYGANVLTF
DNA: TGTGCCAGCAGCTCCAAGACAGGGTACGGGGCCAACGTCCTGACTTTC

J: TRBJ1-1
D: NA
size: NA
V: TRBV7-9
CDR3: CASRLVATEAFF
DNA: TGTGCCAGCAGGTTAGTGGCCACTGAAGCTTTCTTT

J: TRBJ2-7
D: TRBD1
size: few
V: TRBV6-1
CDR3: CASSEGADRIHRYF
DNA: TGTGCCAGCAGTGAAGGTGCGGACAGGATTCATCGGTACTTC

J: TRBJ1-1
D: NA
size: NA
V: TRBV18
CDR3: CASSPPLGGDTEAFF
DNA: TGTGCCAGCTCACCTCCGCTCGGAGGTGACACTGAAGCTTTCTTT

J: TRBJ1-6
D: TRBD1
size: NA
V: TRBV6-1
CDR3: CASSASPGQGDSPLHF
DNA: TGTGCCAGCAGTGCGTCTCCGGGACAGGGGGATTCACCCCTCCACTTT

J: TRBJ2-7
D: TRBD2
size: NA
V: TRBV2
CDR3: CASRDSGSYEQYF
DNA: TGTGCCAGCAGGGATAGCGGGAGCTACGAGCAGTACTTC

J: TRBJ2-2
D: TRBD2
size: NA
V: TRBV7-6
CDR3: CASSSGLAGDTGELFF
DNA: TGTGCCAGCAGCTCGGGACTAGCGGGAGACACCGGGGAGCTGTTTTTT

J: TRBJ1-2
D: NA
size: NA
V: TRBV6-6
CDR3: CAGSGDGPEHYGYTF
DNA: TGTGCCGGGAGCGGGGATGGCCCGGAGCACTATGGCTACACCTTC

J: TRBJ2-6
D: NA
size: NA
V: TRBV19
CDR3: CASSVSGPSGANVLTF
DNA: TGTGCCAGTAGTGTCTCGGGTCCCTCTGGGGCCAACGTCCTGACTTTC

J: TRBJ1-3
D: NA
size: few
V: TRBV5-1
CDR3: CASSLAGTSGNTIYF
DNA: TGTGCCAGCAGCTTGGCAGGTACATCTGGAAACACCATATATTTT

J: TRBJ2-7
D: TRBD1
size: NA
V: TRBV27
CDR3: CASSLAGQGSYEQYF
DNA: TGTGCCAGCAGTTTAGCCGGACAGGGCTCCTACGAGCAGTACTTC

J: TRBJ2-3
D: TRBD2
size: NA
V: TRBV30
CDR3: CASSGGVDTQYF
DNA: TGTGCCTCAAGCGGGGGGGTAGATACGCAGTATTTT

J: TRBJ1-1
D: TRBD1
size: NA
V: TRBV15
CDR3: CATSRALTGIEAEAFF
DNA: TGTGCCACCAGCAGAGCCCTGACAGGGATCGAGGCTGAAGCTTTCTTT

J: TRBJ2-5
D: TRBD1
size: few
V: TRBV19
CDR3: CASSIRDRGQETQYF
DNA: TGTGCCAGTAGTATTCGGGACAGGGGTCAAGAGACCCAGTACTTC

J: TRBJ1-6
D: NA
size: NA
V: TRBV2
CDR3: CASSEAYSNNSPLHF
DNA: TGTGCCAGCAGTGAAGCGTACAGTAATAATTCACCCCTCCACTTT

J: TRBJ1-1
D: TRBD1
size: NA
V: TRBV30
CDR3: CAWSKGTGNTEAFF
DNA: TGTGCCTGGAGTAAAGGGACAGGGAACACTGAAGCTTTCTTT

J: TRBJ2-5
D: NA
size: NA
V: TRBV6-1
CDR3: CATQQTQYF
DNA: TGTGCTACTCAACAGACCCAGTACTTC

J: TRBJ1-5
D: NA
size: NA
V: TRBV19
CDR3: CAAEQGYSNQPQHF
DNA: TGTGCCGCAGAACAGGGCTATAGCAATCAGCCCCAGCATTTT

J: TRBJ1-2
D: NA
size: NA
V: TRBV6-5
CDR3: CASSPEGDGYTF
DNA: TGTGCCAGCAGCCCCGAGGGGGATGGCTACACCTTC

J: TRBJ1-6
D: NA
size: NA
V: TRBV19
CDR3: CASSIEVGGHSPLHF
DNA: TGTGCCAGTAGTATAGAAGTAGGGGGTCATTCACCCCTCCACTTT

J: TRBJ2-1
D: NA
size: NA
V: TRBV11-2
CDR3: CASSSLGTKGDEQFF
DNA: TGTGCCAGCAGCTCCTTAGGGACGAAGGGGGATGAGCAGTTCTTC

J: TRBJ1-2
D: NA
size: NA
V: TRBV5-4
CDR3: CASSYQTGLAQGYTF
DNA: TGTGCCAGCAGCTACCAGACAGGCCTCGCTCAAGGCTACACCTTC

J: TRBJ2-7
D: TRBD1
size: once
V: TRBV7-9
CDR3: CASSLGGTGYMRDSYEQYF
DNA: TGCGCCAGCAGCTTAGGTGGGACAGGGTATATGCGGGACTCCTACGAGCAGTACTTC

J: TRBJ1-5
D: NA
size: NA
V: TRBV30
CDR3: CAWSLQGEGQPQHF
DNA: TGTGCCTGGAGCCTACAGGGAGAGGGTCAGCCCCAGCATTTT

J: TRBJ2-5
D: TRBD1
size: NA
V: TRBV9
CDR3: CASSVGQGGQTQYF
DNA: TGTGCCAGCAGCGTAGGACAGGGTGGGCAGACCCAGTACTTC

J: TRBJ2-2
D: TRBD1
size: NA
V: TRBV9
CDR3: CASSGTGVTGELFF
DNA: TGTGCCAGCAGCGGGACAGGTGTAACCGGGGAGCTGTTTTTT

J: TRBJ2-1
D: TRBD2
size: NA
V: TRBV5-1
CDR3: CASSQAWTSGSNEQFF
DNA: TGCGCCAGCAGTCAGGCGTGGACTAGCGGGAGTAATGAGCAGTTCTTC

J: TRBJ2-1
D: NA
size: few
V: TRBV10-3
CDR3: CDISDGPGLNEQFF
DNA: TGTGACATCAGTGATGGTCCAGGGTTGAATGAGCAGTTCTTC

J: TRBJ2-3
D: NA
size: NA
V: TRBV5-4
CDR3: CASSWTIQSTDTQYF
DNA: TGTGCCAGCAGCTGGACAATACAAAGCACAGATACGCAGTATTTT

J: TRBJ1-1
D: NA
size: NA
V: TRBV27
CDR3: CASSLSESTEAFF
DNA: TGTGCCAGCAGTTTATCGGAGAGCACTGAAGCTTTCTTT

J: TRBJ2-5
D: NA
size: NA
V: TRBV5-8
CDR3: CASSLDEETQYF
DNA: TGTGCCAGCAGCTTGGATGAGGAGACCCAGTACTTC

J: TRBJ1-1
D: NA
size: NA
V: TRBV6-5
CDR3: CASSLGRGSTEAFF
DNA: TGTGCCAGCAGTTTAGGGAGGGGTAGCACTGAAGCTTTCTTT

J: TRBJ2-1
D: TRBD2
size: NA
V: TRBV7-3
CDR3: CASSLIPLAGGHNEQFF
DNA: TGTGCCAGCAGCTTAATCCCACTAGCGGGGGGGCACAATGAGCAGTTCTTC

J: TRBJ2-7
D: NA
size: few
V: TRBV25-1
CDR3: CASSDFGLSTYEQYF
DNA: TGTGCCAGCAGTGATTTCGGTTTATCTACCTACGAGCAGTACTTC

J: TRBJ2-1
D: TRBD1
size: NA
V: TRBV6-1
CDR3: CASSLNRGSYNEQFF
DNA: TGTGCCAGCAGTTTGAACAGGGGTTCCTACAATGAGCAGTTCTTC

J: TRBJ1-1
D: TRBD1
size: NA
V: TRBV12-5
CDR3: CASGTGQGLTEAFF
DNA: TGTGCTAGTGGCACCGGACAGGGATTGACTGAAGCTTTCTTT

J: TRBJ2-5
D: TRBD1
size: NA
V: TRBV11-1
CDR3: CASSPQGPGQGQETQYF
DNA: TGTGCCAGCAGCCCACAAGGCCCGGGACAGGGCCAAGAGACCCAGTACTTC

J: TRBJ1-1
D: TRBD1
size: few
V: TRBV19
CDR3: CASSIRRGWNTEAFF
DNA: TGTGCCAGTAGTATACGCAGGGGGTGGAACACTGAAGCTTTCTTT

J: TRBJ2-3
D: NA
size: NA
V: TRBV11-2
CDR3: CASSLTSSSSTDTQYF
DNA: TGTGCCAGCAGCTTAACTAGCTCTTCCAGCACAGATACGCAGTATTTT

J: TRBJ2-7
D: NA
size: NA
V: TRBV5-8
CDR3: CASSLAQPGSAYEQYF
DNA: TGTGCCAGCAGCTTGGCCCAACCAGGATCCGCCTACGAGCAGTACTTC

J: TRBJ1-5
D: NA
size: NA
V: TRBV27
CDR3: CASSDTGGSNQPQHF
DNA: TGTGCCAGCTCAGATACGGGTGGTAGCAATCAGCCCCAGCATTTT

J: TRBJ2-7
D: NA
size: NA
V: TRBV29-1
CDR3: CSVVAGDSYEQYF
DNA: TGCAGCGTCGTTGCAGGGGACTCCTACGAGCAGTACTTC

J: TRBJ2-7
D: TRBD2
size: NA
V: TRBV5-4
CDR3: CASSPYLTSGSVYEQYF
DNA: TGTGCCAGCAGCCCCTACCTGACTAGCGGGAGTGTCTACGAGCAGTACTTC

J: TRBJ1-5
D: NA
size: NA
V: TRBV5-8
CDR3: CASSWGVYSNQPQHF
DNA: TGTGCCAGCAGCTGGGGAGTTTATAGCAATCAGCCCCAGCATTTT

J: TRBJ2-1
D: TRBD2
size: NA
V: TRBV6-5
CDR3: CASSLLAGVPFF
DNA: TGTGCCAGCAGTCTCCTAGCGGGGGTTCCGTTCTTC